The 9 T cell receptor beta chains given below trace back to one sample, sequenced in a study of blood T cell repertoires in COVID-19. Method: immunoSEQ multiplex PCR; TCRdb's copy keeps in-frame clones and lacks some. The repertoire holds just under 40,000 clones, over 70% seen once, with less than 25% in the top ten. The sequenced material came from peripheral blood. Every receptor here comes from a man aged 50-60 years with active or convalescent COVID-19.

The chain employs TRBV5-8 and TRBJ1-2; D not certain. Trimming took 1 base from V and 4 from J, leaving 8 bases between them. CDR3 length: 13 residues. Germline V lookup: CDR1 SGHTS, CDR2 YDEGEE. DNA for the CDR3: TGTGCCAGCAGCTTGTCTTCTATCTATGGCTACACCTTC. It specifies CASSLSSIYGYTF. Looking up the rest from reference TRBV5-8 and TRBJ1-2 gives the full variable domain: EAGVTQSPTHLIKTRGQQATLRCSPISGHTSVYWYQQALGLGLQFLLWYDEGEERNRGNFPPRFSGRQFPNYSSELNVNALELEDSALYLCASSLSSIYGYTFGSGTRLTVV.

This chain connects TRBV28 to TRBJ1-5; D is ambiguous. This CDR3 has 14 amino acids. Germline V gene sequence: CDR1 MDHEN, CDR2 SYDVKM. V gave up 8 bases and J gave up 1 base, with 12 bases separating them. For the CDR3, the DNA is TGTGCCAGCCGATCACAGTTAAGCAATCAGCCCCAGCATTTT. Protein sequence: CASRSQLSNQPQHF.

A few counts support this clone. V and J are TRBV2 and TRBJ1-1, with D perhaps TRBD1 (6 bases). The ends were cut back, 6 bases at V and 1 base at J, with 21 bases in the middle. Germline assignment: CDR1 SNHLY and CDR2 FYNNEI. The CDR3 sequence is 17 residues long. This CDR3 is CASSFNREMVGNTEAFF. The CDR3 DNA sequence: TGTGCCAGCAGCTTCAACAGGGAGATGGTCGGGAACACTGAAGCTTTCTTT.

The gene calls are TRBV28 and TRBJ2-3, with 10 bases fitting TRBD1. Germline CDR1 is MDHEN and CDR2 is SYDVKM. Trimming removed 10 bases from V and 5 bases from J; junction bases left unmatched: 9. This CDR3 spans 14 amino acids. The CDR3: CATQAGTGVDTQYF. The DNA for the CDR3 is TGTGCCACCCAAGCCGGGACAGGGGTAGATACGCAGTATTTT.

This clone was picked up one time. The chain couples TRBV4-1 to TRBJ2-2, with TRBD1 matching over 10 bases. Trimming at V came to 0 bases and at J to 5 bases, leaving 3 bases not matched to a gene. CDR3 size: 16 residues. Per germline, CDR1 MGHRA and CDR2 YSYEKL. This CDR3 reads CASSQEWTGGTGELFF. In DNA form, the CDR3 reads TGCGCCAGCAGCCAAGAGTGGACAGGGGGGACCGGGGAGCTGTTTTTT.

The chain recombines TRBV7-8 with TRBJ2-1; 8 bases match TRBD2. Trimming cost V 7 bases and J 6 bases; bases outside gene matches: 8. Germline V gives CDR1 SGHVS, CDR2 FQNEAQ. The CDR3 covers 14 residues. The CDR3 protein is CASNSISGINEQFF. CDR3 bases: TGTGCCAGCAATAGTATTAGCGGGATCAATGAGCAGTTCTTC.

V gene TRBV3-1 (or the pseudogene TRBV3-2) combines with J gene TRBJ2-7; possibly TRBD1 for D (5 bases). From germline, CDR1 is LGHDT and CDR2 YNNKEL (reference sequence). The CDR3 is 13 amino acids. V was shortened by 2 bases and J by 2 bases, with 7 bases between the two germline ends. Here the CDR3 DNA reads TGTGCCAGCAGCCAAACAGGTACCTACGAGCAGTACTTC. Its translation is CASSQTGTYEQYF.

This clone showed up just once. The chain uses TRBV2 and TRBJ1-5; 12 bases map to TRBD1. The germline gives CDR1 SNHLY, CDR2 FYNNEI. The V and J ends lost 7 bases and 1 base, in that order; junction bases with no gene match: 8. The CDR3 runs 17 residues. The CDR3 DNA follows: TGTGCCAGCAACCCCGGGACAGGGGGCCGGAGCAATCAGCCCCAGCATTTT. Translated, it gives CASNPGTGGRSNQPQHF.

CDR3 region: CASSAQTGRNLETQYF. The CDR3 nucleotides read TGTGCCAGCAGCGCTCAGACAGGACGAAACTTAGAGACCCAGTACTTC. The V call is TRBV7-3, the J call TRBJ2-5; possible D gene TRBD1, 6 bases. Trimming took off 5 bases at V and 4 bases at J, with 20 bases between the two ends. The CDR3 consists of 16 residues. CDR1 and CDR2 from the germline V gene are SGHTA and FQGTGA.